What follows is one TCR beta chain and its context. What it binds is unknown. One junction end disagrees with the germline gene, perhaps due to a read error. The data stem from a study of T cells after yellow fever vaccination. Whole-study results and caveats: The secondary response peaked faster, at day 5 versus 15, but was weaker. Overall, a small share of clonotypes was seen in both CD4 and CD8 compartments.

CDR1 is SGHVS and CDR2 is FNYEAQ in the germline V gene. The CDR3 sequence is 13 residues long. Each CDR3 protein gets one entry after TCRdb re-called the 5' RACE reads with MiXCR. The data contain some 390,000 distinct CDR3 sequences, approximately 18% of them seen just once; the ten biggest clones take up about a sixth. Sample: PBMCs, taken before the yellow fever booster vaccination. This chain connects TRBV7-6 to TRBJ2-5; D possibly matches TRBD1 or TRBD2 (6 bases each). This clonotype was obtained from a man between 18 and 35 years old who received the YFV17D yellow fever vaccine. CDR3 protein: CASSLVEAGQTHF. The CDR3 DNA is TGTGCCAGCAGCTTAGTGGAGGCGGGACAAACCCACTTC.